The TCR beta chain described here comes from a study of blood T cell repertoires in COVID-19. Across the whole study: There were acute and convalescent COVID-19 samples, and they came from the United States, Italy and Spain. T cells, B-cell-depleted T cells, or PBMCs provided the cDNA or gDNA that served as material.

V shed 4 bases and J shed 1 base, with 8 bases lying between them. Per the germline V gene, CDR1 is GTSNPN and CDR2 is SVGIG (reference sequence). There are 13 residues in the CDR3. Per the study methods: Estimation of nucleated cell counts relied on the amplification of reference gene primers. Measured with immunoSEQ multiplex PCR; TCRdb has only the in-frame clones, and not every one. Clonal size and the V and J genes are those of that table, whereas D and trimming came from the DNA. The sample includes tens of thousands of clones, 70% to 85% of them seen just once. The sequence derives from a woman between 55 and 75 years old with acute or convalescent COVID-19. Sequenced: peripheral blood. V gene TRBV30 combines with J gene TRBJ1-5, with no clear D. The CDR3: CAWTRGSNQPQHF. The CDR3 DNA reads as TGTGCCTGGACCCGAGGAAGCAATCAGCCCCAGCATTTT.